This T cell receptor (beta chain) derives from a study of blood T cell repertoires in COVID-19 (dated by TCRdb to 2020 to 2021). About the study as a whole: The collaborator samples originated in the United States, Italy and Spain and spanned the acute and convalescent phases of COVID-19. The material from the prospective study consisted of cDNA or gDNA derived from T cells, B-cell-depleted T cells, or PBMCs. The dataset comprised deeply sampled blood TCRbeta repertoires from subjects exposed to, actively infected with, or recovered from COVID-19. The repertoires were made available in a free public database intended to serve as a resource for research on the immune response to SARS-CoV-2. The samples were drawn from the first 160 participants of the ongoing ImmuneRACE study and from over a thousand subjects provided by 6 global collaborators. Sample metadata almost always included a de-identified subject ID, COVID-19 status, age in years and sex. HLA class I and class II types, where available, came from metadata supplied by the sample provider rather than from assay-based typing. Study-level results and caveats: The quantity of clinical and demographic metadata differed by source and by participant and was supplied without curation.

The CDR1 and CDR2 encoded by the germline V gene are SGHTA and FQGNSA. The germline V end is reduced by 5 bases and the J end by 6 bases; junction bases left unmatched: 12. The CDR3 holds 16 amino acids from the cysteine to the phenylalanine. The kept DNA is CDR3 alone, 48 bases in frame from the first base. The immunoSEQ Assay, a bias-controlled multiplex PCR, was used to amplify TCRbeta CDR3 regions from genomic DNA. Per the original workflow: Nucleated cell counts per sample were estimated from amplification of reference gene primers within the assay. To quantify the absolute abundance of each unique TCRbeta CDR3 rearrangement, sequence reads were collapsed and filtered. For each sample, productive Simpson clonality was calculated by taking the square root of Simpson's diversity index across productive rearrangements. TCRdb limited this immuneACCESS table to in-frame rearrangements with V and J called. A share of clones is missing; checked studies link under half to unresolved V genes, and the rest is unexplained. The D gene and trimming were derived from the DNA, and the V and J assignments and clone size from that table. The sample table records roughly 250,000 clones; 82% of these occur just once. Roughly an eighth of the sample is in the top ten clones.

With regard to this clone: Its binding antigen is unknown. No much larger clone is present one base from it, and per-base qualities are unavailable.

Each collaborating institution followed its own protocols to collect whole blood in K2EDTA tubes. For TCRbeta analysis, collaborators shipped samples as frozen whole blood, isolated PBMCs, or DNA extracted from either of those sample types. The TCR comes from a woman between 55 and 75 years old with active or convalescent COVID-19. Source material: peripheral blood. The sequence links TRBV7-2 to TRBJ2-3, with 9 bases matching TRBD2. The bases are TGTGCCAGCAGCAGGATAGCGGGGGCGAAAGGGGATACGCAGTATTTT. Translated, this is CASSRIAGAKGDTQYF.